Listed below are T cell receptor beta chains from one sample, sequenced in a study of regulatory T cells in long-lasting Graves disease. TCRdb called the multiplex PCR reads again in MiXCR, with one record for every CDR3 protein. The sample lists under 500,000 distinct CDR3 sequences, about 20% occurring once. The sample consisted of peripheral blood mononuclear cells (PBMCs), taken when the disease was refractory, from a patient treated with antithyroid drugs. These receptors were taken from a female donor with Graves disease. CDR3s include the opening cysteine and the closing phenylalanine or tryptophan. D genes are given only for firm matches. Only part of the rows carry a size: once, few, many, or a class if the clone is expanded.

V	D	J	size	DNA	CDR3
TRBV13	NA	TRBJ1-4	NA	TGTGCCAGCAGCTTAGAACGGAGTGAAAAACTGTTTTTT	CASSLERSEKLFF
TRBV5-1	NA	TRBJ1-2	few	TGCGCCAGCAGCCCAGGACCCGGAGGAGGTGGCTACACCTTC	CASSPGPGGGGYTF
TRBV19	TRBD1	TRBJ1-2	many	TGTGCCAGCAGGCAGGGGGTTGGCTACACCTTC	CASRQGVGYTF
TRBV4-1	NA	TRBJ2-7	few	TGCGCCAGCAGCCGATTGGGGTGGGACGAGCAGTACTTC	CASSRLGWDEQYF
TRBV2	NA	TRBJ2-2	NA	TGTGCCAGCACTTTACAGGGATTTGGCACCGGGGAGCTGTTTTTT	CASTLQGFGTGELFF
TRBV5-6	NA	TRBJ2-7	few	TGTGCCAGCAGCAGAGTCATTTCTTACTACGAGCAGTACTTC	CASSRVISYYEQYF
TRBV5-6	NA	TRBJ2-3	few	TGTGCCAGCAGCTTGGCCATAAGAACGGAAGTCACAGATACGCAGTATTTT	CASSLAIRTEVTDTQYF
TRBV12-3/TRBV12-4	NA	TRBJ2-7	many	TGTGCCAGCAGGCACGCCGGGGGATTCTACGAGCAGTACTTC	CASRHAGGFYEQYF
TRBV29-1	NA	TRBJ1-5	many	TGCAGCGTTGAAGGAGGGGTCAATCAGCCCCAGCATTTT	CSVEGGVNQPQHF
TRBV6-9	NA	TRBJ1-2	NA	TGTGCCAGCAGTTCTTACAGGGCCGCCGGGTATGGCTACACCTTC	CASSSYRAAGYGYTF
TRBV15	NA	TRBJ1-6	NA	TGTGCCACCAGCAGAGAAACCGGGAATAATTCACCCCTCCACTTT	CATSRETGNNSPLHF
TRBV7-9	NA	TRBJ2-5	many	TGTGCCAGCAGCTTCGAGGGGGGGGGTCGAGAGACCCAGTACTTC	CASSFEGGGRETQYF
TRBV2	NA	TRBJ1-3	NA	TGTGCCAGCAGTCTCGGCGTTAGAGGAGACACCATATATTTT	CASSLGVRGDTIYF
TRBV29-1	NA	TRBJ1-2	many	TGCAGCGTCCCAATGGGGGTTGGCTACACCTTC	CSVPMGVGYTF
TRBV10-2	NA	TRBJ2-5	NA	TGCGCCACCACCCGAAGGTGGGAGGACCAAGAGACCCAGTACTTC	CATTRRWEDQETQYF
TRBV7-2	NA	TRBJ2-5	few	TGTGCCAGCAGCTCTCGAGTCTGGCGAGAGTACCAAGAGACCCAGTACTTC	CASSSRVWREYQETQYF
TRBV2	TRBD1	TRBJ1-6	many	TGTGCCAGCAGTGTGACAGGGGATAATTCACCCCTCCACTTT	CASSVTGDNSPLHF
TRBV5-1	NA	TRBJ2-2	NA	TGCGCCAGCAGCTTCCGTAAGCGGAACTCGAACACCGGGGAGCTGTTTTTT	CASSFRKRNSNTGELFF
TRBV12-3/TRBV12-4	NA	TRBJ2-5	many	TGTGCCAGCAGTTTATATGGCGGTTTACAAGAGACCCAGTACTTC	CASSLYGGLQETQYF
TRBV6-1	NA	TRBJ2-7	many	TGTGCCAGCAGTGAAGGATGGGGTTTCTACGAGCAGTACTTC	CASSEGWGFYEQYF
TRBV20-1	NA	TRBJ1-2	many	TGCAGTGCTAGAGACCTATGGGACGCCCGAAGGGACTATGGCTACACCTTC	CSARDLWDARRDYGYTF
TRBV19	NA	TRBJ2-1	many	TGTGCCAGTAAGGGAATCAACAATGAGCAGTTCTTC	CASKGINNEQFF
TRBV28	NA	TRBJ2-7	many	TGTGCCAGCGGGGACCCATCGGCCTACGAGCAGTACTTC	CASGDPSAYEQYF
TRBV7-3	NA	TRBJ1-1	many	TGTGCCAGCAGCTCGAACGCGAACACTGAAGCTTTCTTT	CASSSNANTEAFF
TRBV20-1	NA	TRBJ1-1	NA	TGCAGTGCTAGAGTGGGGGGGGCGGAATTCCGTAATGAAGCTTTCTTT	CSARVGGAEFRNEAFF
TRBV7-8	NA	TRBJ2-7	many	TGTGCCAGCAGCTTAGAACTCCTTCGGGACGAGCAGTACTTC	CASSLELLRDEQYF
TRBV6-1	NA	TRBJ2-2	NA	TGTGCCAGCAGTGGAAAAACACAGGGTTTGGACACCGGGGAGCTGTTTTTT	CASSGKTQGLDTGELFF
TRBV5-1	NA	TRBJ2-7	many	TGTGCCAGCAGCTTAGGTCGAGGGGACGAGCAGTACTTC	CASSLGRGDEQYF
TRBV25-1	NA	TRBJ1-1	NA	TGTGCCAGCAGTGAATCCCCAGGGGCGGGCACTGAAGCTTTCTTT	CASSESPGAGTEAFF
TRBV7-9	NA	TRBJ1-5	NA	TGTGCCAGCAGCTCTACAGACAGGTTCAATCAGCCCCAGCATTTT	CASSSTDRFNQPQHF
TRBV7-7	NA	TRBJ1-1	few	TGTGCTAGCAGCTTACATTTGAACACTGAAGCTTTCTTT	CASSLHLNTEAFF
TRBV9	NA	TRBJ2-7	NA	TGTGCCAGCAGCGTAGGGACCGTAAGTGTGTACGAGCAGTACTTC	CASSVGTVSVYEQYF
TRBV6-5	NA	TRBJ1-5	few	TGTGCCAGCAGTTACCCGACCGAGACTGGGAATCTTTATCAGCCCCAGCATTTT	CASSYPTETGNLYQPQHF
TRBV28	TRBD1	TRBJ2-7	NA	TGTGCCAGCAGCTCAACAGGGGGCGCAGCTTCTATATACGAGCAGTACTTC	CASSSTGGAASIYEQYF
TRBV15	NA	TRBJ1-3	many	TGTGCCACCAGCATAGACAGCGGCTCTGGAAACACCATATATTTT	CATSIDSGSGNTIYF
TRBV15	NA	TRBJ1-1	NA	TGTGCCACCAGTCCAAAGATGGCGACTGAAGCTTTCTTT	CATSPKMATEAFF
TRBV5-1	NA	TRBJ2-1	few	TGCGCCAGCAGCTTGCCCGGCACCGAGCAGTTCTTC	CASSLPGTEQFF
TRBV2	NA	TRBJ2-2	few	TGTGCCAGCAGTCCATACATCGGGGAGCTGTTTTTT	CASSPYIGELFF
TRBV6-1	NA	TRBJ2-6	few	TGTGCCAGCAGTCCCCCCCCCGGGGCCAACGTCCTGACTTTC	CASSPPPGANVLTF
TRBV29-1	NA	TRBJ1-4	NA	TGCAGCGTGGGGGACAAGCGGGAAAAACTGTTTTTT	CSVGDKREKLFF
TRBV11-1	TRBD2	TRBJ2-5	many	TGTGCCAGCAGTTCCGGGACTAGCGGGATGGAGACCCAGTACTTC	CASSSGTSGMETQYF
TRBV29-1	NA	TRBJ1-2	many	TGCAGCGTTGAAGGGGTCGACAGCTATGGCTACACCTTC	CSVEGVDSYGYTF
TRBV20-1	NA	TRBJ2-7	few	TGCAGTGCTAGAGCCGGGGCCAGCTCCGCCGAGCAGTACTTC	CSARAGASSAEQYF
TRBV19	TRBD1	TRBJ1-2	few	TGTGCCAGTAGTCTCCAGGGACAGCTAGGCTACACCTTC	CASSLQGQLGYTF
TRBV28	TRBD1	TRBJ2-3	NA	TGTGCCAGCAGTCGAGAGGACAGGGAAACAGATACGCAGTATTTT	CASSREDRETDTQYF
TRBV20-1	NA	TRBJ2-2	many	TGCAGTGCTAGGACTGTTGGCGGGGAGCTGTTTTTT	CSARTVGGELFF
TRBV15	NA	TRBJ2-5	NA	TGTGCCACCAGCTTGGACATTGGCGGGACCCAGTACTTC	CATSLDIGGTQYF
TRBV28	TRBD1	TRBJ1-2	many	TGTGCCAGCAGTCCCGGGACAGGGGAATATGGCTACACCTTC	CASSPGTGEYGYTF
TRBV12-3/TRBV12-4	NA	TRBJ2-2	many	TGTGCCAGCTTATTGGGGGGGCAGCACACCGGGGAGCTGTTTTTT	CASLLGGQHTGELFF